Shown below are 19 T cell receptor beta chains from a single sample sequenced in a study of blood T cell repertoires in COVID-19. The protocol was immunoSEQ multiplex PCR, while the TCRdb copy is restricted to in-frame clones and leaves out a portion. The sample has some 70,000 clones, around 83% seen once. Material: peripheral blood. All receptors come from a man over 45 with active COVID-19.

The chain employs TRBV24-1 and TRBJ2-1, with D possibly TRBD1 on 6 matching bases. Trimming cost V 4 bases and J 0 bases, with 9 bases left between them. Germline-derived CDR1 and CDR2 are KGHDR and SFDVKD. This CDR3 comprises 15 residues. The CDR3 region is CATSEGQSSYNEQFF. DNA for the CDR3: TGTGCCACCAGTGAAGGACAGAGCTCCTACAATGAGCAGTTCTTC.

The chain links TRBV2 to TRBJ2-5; 7 positions match TRBD1. The CDR3 totals 15 residues. The V gene end was trimmed by 2 bases and the J gene end by 0 bases; junction bases not matched to a gene: 3. Germline V gives CDR1 SNHLY, CDR2 FYNNEI. The CDR3 DNA is TGTGCCAGCAGTGAACAGGGACAGTACCAAGAGACCCAGTACTTC. This gives the protein CASSEQGQYQETQYF.

The genes are TRBV7-9 and TRBJ2-2; 13 nucleotides match TRBD2. CDR3 length equals 17 residues. With V trimmed by 4 bases and J by 5 bases, 7 bases remained unmatched. Germline CDR1 SEHNR, CDR2 FQNEAQ (reference sequence). The CDR3 is CASSSSGLAGVTGELFF. The CDR3 coding sequence is TGTGCCAGCAGCTCTTCCGGACTAGCGGGAGTGACCGGGGAGCTGTTTTTT. The full variable domain, its missing parts supplied by reference TRBV7-9 and TRBJ2-2, is DTGVSQNPRHKITKRGQNVTFRCDPISEHNRLYWYRQTLGQGPEFLTYFQNEAQLEKSRLLSDRFSAERPKGSFSTLEIQRTEQGDSAMYLCASSSSGLAGVTGELFFGEGSRLTVL.

Only a few counts were recorded for this clone. The chain joins TRBV29-1 to TRBJ1-1, with a tentative D call TRBD1 (5 bases). With 7 bases removed from V and 0 bases from J, the gap between germline ends came to 18 bases. Germline loops: CDR1 SQVTM, CDR2 ANQGSEA. This CDR3 has 15 amino acids. The CDR3 here is CSAGNAGGVNTEAFF. In DNA form, the CDR3 reads TGCAGCGCCGGGAACGCCGGGGGTGTGAACACTGAAGCTTTCTTT.

The gene calls are TRBV11-3 and TRBJ2-7, with TRBD2 as a possible D gene (6 bases). The germline CDR1 and CDR2 sequences are SGHNT and YENEEA. The V gene lost 4 bases and the J gene lost 2 bases, with 9 bases spanning the gap. The CDR3 covers 13 residues. The CDR3 DNA reads as TGTGCCAGCAGCTCAGGGACTCCCTACGAGCAGTACGTC. Amino acids: CASSSGTPYEQYV.

The chain's CDR3 is CASSPKGGLAGNTIYF. CDR3 DNA: TGTGCCAGCAGCCCTAAGGGGGGGCTGGCTGGAAACACCATATATTTT. The gene calls are TRBV5-4 and TRBJ1-3; tentatively, D is TRBD1 (6 bases). The germline V gene encodes CDR1 SGHNT and CDR2 YYREEE (reference sequence). V dropped 4 bases and J dropped 2 bases, with 16 bases sitting between them. The CDR3 consists of 16 residues.

The gene calls are TRBV19 and TRBJ2-7; D call uncertain. This CDR3 has 14 amino acids. Germline assignment: CDR1 LNHDA and CDR2 SQIVND (reference sequence). V lost 3 bases and J 0 bases, leaving 9 bases between the germline ends. The CDR3 here is CASSMGTSSYEQYF. The CDR3 nucleotides read TGTGCCAGTAGTATGGGCACGAGCTCCTACGAGCAGTACTTC.

The rearrangement links TRBV7-5 to TRBJ2-7; TRBD2 is the table's D call, not checked against the DNA. TRBV7-5 is labeled a pseudogene. There are 12 residues in the CDR3. The CDR3 region has the DNA TGTGCCAGAAGCCTTAGCGGAAGCGAGCAGTACGTC. The encoded protein is CARSLSGSEQYV.

This clone was seen a single time. V gene TRBV7-6 combines with J gene TRBJ2-1; TRBD2 might be the D (7 bases). This CDR3 has 15 residues. Germline V lookup: CDR1 SGHVS, CDR2 FNYEAQ. The germline V and J ends were trimmed by 6 bases and 9 bases, with 21 bases remaining between them. CDR3 sequence: CASRHKGAGAFEQFF. Written as DNA, the CDR3 is TGTGCCAGCAGACACAAAGGCGCGGGGGCATTTGAGCAGTTCTTC.

The chain employs TRBV30 and TRBJ1-1; D is undetermined. V was shortened by 5 bases and J by 1 base, with 11 bases between the two germline ends. This CDR3 contains 13 residues. The V gene's germline CDR1 is GTSNPN and CDR2 SVGIG (reference sequence). The CDR3 sequence: CAWAGQANTEAFF. CDR3 nucleotides: TGTGCCTGGGCTGGGCAGGCGAACACTGAAGCTTTCTTT. The full variable domain, its missing parts supplied by reference TRBV30 and TRBJ1-1, is SQTIHQWPATLVQPVGSPLSLECTVEGTSNPNLYWYRQAAGRGLQLLFYSVGIGQISSEVPQNLSASRPQDRQFILSSKKLLLSDSGFYLCAWAGQANTEAFFGQGTRLTVV.

The J gene is TRBJ2-1, the V gene TRBV21-1; no DNA check was done on the table's D call, TRBD2. TRBV21-1 constitutes a pseudogene. The CDR3 runs to 17 residues. CDR3 sequence: CASSKESVGVRYNEQFF. The CDR3 DNA reads TGTGCCAGCAGCAAAGAGTCGGTGGGAGTACGCTACAATGAGCAGTTCTTC.

This chain links TRBV6-5 with TRBJ1-1; TRBD1 matches 7 bases. The CDR3 extends over 14 amino acids. Germline V gene sequence: CDR1 MNHEY, CDR2 SVGAGI. J lost 4 bases, V lost 6 bases, and 8 bases had no gene match. CDR3 loop: CASRDINRGTEAFF. Written as DNA, the CDR3 is TGTGCCAGCAGGGATATAAACAGGGGCACTGAAGCTTTCTTT.

This clone was detected a few times. The chain carries TRBV5-4 and TRBJ2-2; 7 nucleotides agree with TRBD2. CDR1 is SGHNT, CDR2 YYREEE, per germline (reference sequence). The V and J ends lost 2 bases and 4 bases, in that order; junction bases with no gene match: 5. The CDR3 consists of 15 residues. This CDR3 is CASSFTAGATGELFF. CDR3 sequence (DNA): TGTGCCAGCAGCTTTACCGCGGGAGCCACCGGGGAGCTGTTTTTT.

The chain is built from TRBV6-5 and TRBJ1-1; TRBD1 matches at 8 bases. The length of the CDR3 is 13 residues. Germline loops: CDR1 MNHEY, CDR2 SVGAGI. J was trimmed by 4 bases and V by 5 bases; bases with no gene match: 3. The DNA of the CDR3 is TGTGCCAGCAGTCCGGACAGGGCCACTGAAGCTTTCTTT. This gives the protein CASSPDRATEAFF.

The rearrangement links TRBV5-4 to TRBJ2-5; tentative D call: TRBD2 (5 bases). Germline V gene lookup returns CDR1 SGHNT and CDR2 YYREEE (reference sequence). The V and J ends lost 2 bases and 4 bases respectively, with 15 bases between them. The CDR3 runs 15 residues. This CDR3 reads CASSFEGGKVETQYF. DNA for the CDR3: TGTGCCAGCAGCTTCGAGGGCGGCAAGGTAGAGACCCAGTACTTC. The complete variable domain, with remaining parts taken from reference TRBV5-4 and TRBJ2-5, reads ETGVTQSPTHLIKTRGQQVTLRCSSQSGHNTVSWYQQALGQGPQFIFQYYREEENGRGNFPPRFSGLQFPNYSSELNVNALELDDSALYLCASSFEGGKVETQYFGPGTRLLVL.

This clone was detected only once. This sequence joins TRBV20-1 and TRBJ2-5, with 11 nucleotides matching TRBD2. The CDR3 consists of 15 residues. V dropped 3 bases and J dropped 5; count of bases not matched to a gene: 8. Germline V gene sequence: CDR1 DFQATT, CDR2 SNEGSKA (reference sequence). CDR3 in DNA: TGCAGTGCTAGTAGAGGACTAGCGGGTGGGGAGACCCAGTACTTC. This sequence encodes CSASRGLAGGETQYF.

The chain recombines TRBV6-1 with TRBJ2-3, with D maybe TRBD2 (7 bases). The CDR3 length is 16 residues. Trimming took off 0 bases at V and 2 bases at J, with 12 bases between the two ends. Germline CDR1 is MNHNS and CDR2 is SASEGT. CDR3 in amino acids: CASSEASGGPTDTQYF. The CDR3 nucleotides are TGTGCCAGCAGTGAAGCTTCCGGGGGGCCCACAGATACGCAGTATTTT.

This clone was seen a handful of times. The chain couples TRBV7-8 to TRBJ1-5, with D unclear. Deletions cut 5 bases from V and 2 bases from J, with 13 bases between. CDR3 length: 15 residues. The germline V gene has CDR1 SGHVS and CDR2 FQNEAQ. This CDR3 is CASSPRVPRNQPQHF. As DNA, the CDR3 is TGTGCCAGCAGCCCCCGGGTCCCCCGCAATCAGCCCCAGCATTTT.

A single count supports this clone. This rearrangement joins TRBV7-3 to TRBJ2-5; no definite D call. V was pared by 1 base and J by 4 bases, with 7 bases between. CDR1 is SGHTA and CDR2 is FQGTGA in the germline V gene. The CDR3 runs 13 residues. The chain's CDR3 is CASSLNSVETQYF. The CDR3 DNA sequence: TGTGCCAGCAGCTTAAACTCCGTAGAGACCCAGTACTTC.